This T cell receptor (beta chain) was recovered during a study of shared clonotypes between healthy human individuals. The authors divided CD4+ cells into CD45RA+ naive and CD45RA-negative memory subsets. With respect to this clone: The antigen is undetermined.

This table comes from immunoSEQ multiplex PCR, and its TCRdb copy is limited to in-frame clones, with some not included. The sample holds roughly 700,000 clones; 74% are singletons and the top ten take less than 2%. The germline V gene has CDR1 MDHEN and CDR2 SYDVKM. The CDR3 has 15 residues. V lost 6 bases to trimming and J lost 5 bases; unmatched junction nucleotides: 4. Study-wide results and limits: Clonotype sharing among donors, it was expected, would be affected by sequencing depth.

The sequenced sample was memory CD4+ T cells sorted from blood. Subset described: CD45RA-negative fraction. The origin of this receptor is a woman aged 25 to 39 in good health. The chain uses TRBV28 and TRBJ2-1; 13 nucleotides line up with TRBD2. In nucleotides, the CDR3 is TGTGCCAGCAGACGGGGACTAGCGGGAAACAATGAGCAGTTCTTC. Residues: CASRRGLAGNNEQFF. Based on the CDR3 plus reference TRBV28 and TRBJ2-1, the full variable domain is DVKVTQSSRYLVKRTGEKVFLECVQDMDHENMFWYRQDPGLGLRLIYFSYDVKMKEKGDIPEGYSVSREKKERFSLILESASTNQTSMYLCASRRGLAGNNEQFFGPGTRLTVL.